What follows are 14 T cell receptor beta chains derived from one specimen sequenced in a study of cytomegalovirus exposure and HLA in healthy donors. The PCR made use of 60 Vbeta and 13 Jbeta primers. Sequencing was performed with immunoSEQ multiplex PCR; in TCRdb, only in-frame clones are kept and a portion is missing. This sample's clone table lists tens of thousands of clones. The sequenced sample consisted of PBMCs. These receptors were taken from a woman aged 40 to 50 in good health and CMV-seronegative.

The rearrangement links TRBV19 to TRBJ1-1; no firm D call. This CDR3 region has 18 residues. Trimming cost V 0 bases and J 0 bases, with 17 bases left between them. Germline lookup yields CDR1 LNHDA and CDR2 SQIVND (reference sequence). The CDR3 coding sequence is TGTGCCAGTAGTATAGATCTTGGGCAGCCGCTCTTGAACACTGAAGCTTTCTTT. Its protein product is CASSIDLGQPLLNTEAFF.

This chain uses TRBV19 with TRBJ1-2; 7 bases align to TRBD1. Germline V CDR1 and CDR2: LNHDA, SQIVND (reference sequence). The CDR3 loop spans 13 amino acids. Trimming at V came to 6 bases and at J to 3 bases, leaving 4 bases not matched to a gene. In nucleotides, the CDR3 is TGTGCCAGTAGACAGGGGCCGGACTATGGCTACACCTTC. Translation gives CASRQGPDYGYTF.

The chain combines TRBV7-9 with TRBJ2-3, with TRBD1 identical over 7 bases. From germline, CDR1 is SEHNR and CDR2 FQNEAQ (reference sequence). The ends lost 4 bases at V and 0 bases at J; junction bases unmatched: 7. The CDR3 totals 16 residues. The CDR3 sequence is CASSSGQPSSTDTQYF. The CDR3 bases are TGTGCCAGCAGCTCGGGACAGCCCTCAAGCACAGATACGCAGTATTTT.

This chain connects TRBV4-3 to TRBJ2-5; the D is unclear. The CDR3 has 13 amino acids. CDR1 is LGHNA, CDR2 YSLEER, per germline. Between the trimmed V and J ends, which lost 1 base and 2 bases, there was a span of 5 bases. CDR3 nucleotide sequence: TGCGCCAGCAGCCAAGTCTCTCAAGAGACCCAGTACTTC. It yields the protein CASSQVSQETQYF.

V gene TRBV2 combines with J gene TRBJ1-2, with 9 bases fitting TRBD1. Germline CDR1 reads SNHLY; CDR2 reads FYNNEI. Unmatched junction bases numbered 5, after V lost 1 base and J lost 5 bases. CDR3 length: 15 residues. The chain's CDR3 is CASSEGTGGFYGYTF. DNA of the CDR3: TGTGCCAGCAGTGAAGGCACAGGGGGCTTTTATGGCTACACCTTC. Full variable domain (missing parts from reference TRBV2 and TRBJ1-2): EPEVTQTPSHQVTQMGQEVILRCVPISNHLYFYWYRQILGQKVEFLVSFYNNEISEKSEIFDDQFSVERPDGSNFTLKIRSTKLEDSAMYFCASSEGTGGFYGYTFGSGTRLTVV.

This chain uses TRBV13 with TRBJ1-2; D not resolved. Germline V gene lookup returns CDR1 PRHDT and CDR2 FYEKMQ (reference sequence). The V gene lost 1 base and the J gene lost 6 bases, with 6 bases spanning the gap. There are 12 residues in the CDR3. CDR3 coding DNA: TGTGCCAGCAGCTTAGTTGGCCATGGCTACACCTTC. As protein: CASSLVGHGYTF.

This rearrangement joins TRBV5-4 to TRBJ2-5; perhaps TRBD1 as D (6 bases). CDR3 length equals 14 residues. Germline V gene lookup returns CDR1 SGHNT and CDR2 YYREEE (reference sequence). Trimming stripped 4 bases from V and 4 bases from J, with 14 bases between. In DNA, the CDR3 is TGTGCCAGCAGCACGGCAGGGGCGGGAGAGACCCAGTACTTC. The encoded protein is CASSTAGAGETQYF. Filled out from reference TRBV5-4 and TRBJ2-5, the complete variable domain reads ETGVTQSPTHLIKTRGQQVTLRCSSQSGHNTVSWYQQALGQGPQFIFQYYREEENGRGNFPPRFSGLQFPNYSSELNVNALELDDSALYLCASSTAGAGETQYFGPGTRLLVL.

J is TRBJ1-2 and V is TRBV7-3; no firm D call. Germline lookup yields CDR1 SGHTA and CDR2 FQGTGA. Deletions cut 2 bases from V and 8 bases from J, with 21 bases between. The CDR3 is 16 amino acids. The CDR3 bases are TGTGCCAGCAGCTTAGTTTACGTGAGGGAATCGGGCGGCTACACCTTC. Its translation: CASSLVYVRESGGYTF.

The chain combines TRBV18 with TRBJ2-5; D is possibly TRBD1 (5 bases). The DNA end is more similar to TRBJ2-7, so the J call may be wrong. CDR3 length: 14 amino acids. Germline V lookup: CDR1 KGHSH, CDR2 LQKENI. CDR3 in amino acids: CASSPPQGLGEQYF. The DNA of the CDR3 is TGTGCCAGCTCACCGCCCCAGGGATTGGGCGAGCAGTACTTC.

This rearrangement joins TRBV4-2 to TRBJ2-2; 8 bases are shared with TRBD1. Germline V gene sequence: CDR1 LGHNA, CDR2 YNFKEQ. This CDR3 region has 16 residues. V gave up 1 base and J gave up 4 bases; unmatched junction bases: 5. CDR3 residues: CASSQVGTGVTGELFF. The DNA of the CDR3 is TGTGCCAGCAGCCAAGTTGGGACAGGAGTCACCGGGGAGCTGTTTTTT.

The chain recombines TRBV5-1 with TRBJ1-1; weak D call: TRBD1 (6 bases). Trimming shortened V by 3 bases and J by 1 base, and 10 bases separated the two germline ends. The CDR3 is 14 amino acids. The germline CDR1 and CDR2 sequences are SGHRS and YFSETQ. The CDR3 sequence: CASSSGAANTEAFF. CDR3 nucleotides: TGCGCCAGCAGCTCAGGGGCCGCGAACACTGAAGCTTTCTTT.

This sequence joins TRBV5-5 and TRBJ2-5; TRBD1 matches 9 bases. This CDR3 spans 14 amino acids. CDR1 SGHKS and CDR2 YYEKEE come from the germline V gene (reference sequence). Trimming removed 2 bases from V and 4 bases from J; junction bases left unmatched: 3. CDR3: CASSFNRGRETQYF. The CDR3 nucleotides read TGTGCCAGCAGCTTCAACAGGGGGCGAGAGACCCAGTACTTC.

V and J are TRBV4-3 and TRBJ2-1, with D perhaps TRBD2 (5 bases). Deletions cut 8 bases from V and 0 bases from J, with 11 bases between. From germline, CDR1 is LGHNA and CDR2 YSLEER. There are 14 residues in the CDR3. The CDR3 region is CASRSGISYNEQFF. CDR3 in DNA: TGCGCCAGCCGGAGCGGAATCTCCTACAATGAGCAGTTCTTC.

The chain links TRBV15 to TRBJ1-1, with D maybe TRBD1 (5 bases). CDR1 is LNHNV and CDR2 is YYDKDF in the germline V gene (reference sequence). The CDR3 runs to 15 residues. The V gene lost 1 base and the J gene lost 2 bases, with 11 bases spanning the gap. CDR3 loop: CATSRGAGYNTEAFF. CDR3 DNA: TGTGCCACCAGCAGAGGGGCAGGGTATAACACTGAAGCTTTCTTT.